These 26 T cell receptor beta chains originate from one sample sequenced in a study of CD8+ T cells in alopecia areata (dated by TCRdb to the late 2010s). Library prep was done by the immunoSEQ multiplex PCR assay. To provide template for TCR sequencing, every sample had RNA extracted and reverse transcribed into cDNA. The table comes from immuneACCESS by way of TCRdb, which keeps in-frame sequences with V and J called. Part of the clones is missing from these tables; in studies checked, under half for an unresolved V gene and the rest for unknown reasons. For this sample the table gives around 190,000 clones, of which under 80% were detected only once. The top ten clones comprise approximately 1.4% of the sample. The sample's treatment or condition label is to be understood as: oral pan-JAK inhibitor, 5-10 mg twice daily. This material consisted of CD4+ T cells sorted from blood, taken around week 50, from a patient treated with tofacitinib. The source is a human donor with alopecia areata.

This chain connects TRBV2 to TRBJ2-7; 12 positions match TRBD1. V was pared by 6 bases and J by 7 bases, with 7 bases of the junction left unmatched. The CDR3 totals 14 residues. CDR1 is SNHLY and CDR2 is FYNNEI in the germline V gene. The CDR3 coding sequence is TGTGCCAGCAGGGTCGGGACAGGGGGCGCAGAGCAGTACTTC. Its protein is CASRVGTGGAEQYF.

This clone came up a few times. The rearrangement joins TRBV5-1 to TRBJ1-6; D perhaps matches TRBD1 (6 bases). V lost 0 bases and J 5 bases, leaving 6 bases between the germline ends. Germline CDR1 and CDR2: SGHRS and YFSETQ. The CDR3 has 14 residues. CDR3 coding DNA: TGCGCCAGCAGCTTGGGACAGGATAATTCACCCCTCCACTTT. It is translated as CASSLGQDNSPLHF.

This clone has just a few counts. J is TRBJ2-5 and V is TRBV9, with D unresolved. CDR1 SGDLS and CDR2 YYNGEE come from the germline V gene. CDR3 size: 15 residues. V lost 5 bases and J 2 bases, leaving 16 bases between the germline ends. The DNA of the CDR3 is TGTGCCAGCAGTACCCCCCAGGCAGGTCAAGAGACCCAGTACTTC. Protein: CASSTPQAGQETQYF.

The chain links TRBV15 to TRBJ2-2; D unresolved. The CDR3 is 13 amino acids. The germline V gene encodes CDR1 LNHNV and CDR2 YYDKDF (reference sequence). The V end lost 1 base, the J end lost 4 bases, and 4 bases lay between the germline ends. In DNA, the CDR3 is TGTGCCACCAGCAGAGCGGTCACCGGGGAGCTGTTTTTT. As protein: CATSRAVTGELFF.

In its sample, this clone was seen a few times. The chain couples TRBV18 to TRBJ1-5; D is unresolved. Germline V gives CDR1 KGHSH, CDR2 LQKENI. The germline V and J ends were trimmed by 0 bases and 7 bases, with 10 bases remaining between them. This CDR3 spans 14 amino acids. In DNA form, the CDR3 reads TGTGCCAGCTCACCACCCGGTCGCCCCCAGCCCCAGCATTTT. Translated, it gives CASSPPGRPQPQHF.

This clone was observed a single time. The rearrangement uses TRBV19 and TRBJ2-7; D might be TRBD1 (7 bases). CDR1 is LNHDA and CDR2 is SQIVND in the germline V gene (reference sequence). This CDR3 comprises 15 residues. Between the trimmed V and J ends, which lost 3 bases and 4 bases, there was a span of 16 bases. CDR3 in DNA: TGTGCCAGTAGTATCCCGACAGGGACTTCGTACGAGCAGTACTTC. Residues: CASSIPTGTSYEQYF.

The J gene is TRBJ1-3, the V gene TRBV29-1; unclear D gene. Germline CDR1 SQVTM, CDR2 ANQGSEA. The CDR3 is 13 residues long. With 7 bases removed from V and 0 bases from J, the gap between germline ends came to 10 bases. The CDR3 DNA reads as TGCAGCGCAGATCCCGTCTCTGGAAACACCATATATTTT. The encoded protein is CSADPVSGNTIYF.

The V call is TRBV7-2, the J call TRBJ2-2; D perhaps matches TRBD1 (6 bases). Germline lookup yields CDR1 SGHTA and CDR2 FQGNSA. The CDR3 has 12 residues. V lost 3 bases, J lost 8 bases, and 7 bases lay in between. In DNA, the CDR3 is TGTGCCAGCAGCTTTGGACAGGGGGAGCTGTTTTTT. It is translated as CASSFGQGELFF.

The rearrangement links TRBV29-1 to TRBJ1-2, with D unresolved. The CDR3 spans 12 residues. Germline loops: CDR1 SQVTM, CDR2 ANQGSEA. V lost 6 bases to trimming and J lost 6 bases, with 14 bases between them. The CDR3 coding sequence is TGCAGCGTCTCAATGGGCTCGGATGGCTACACCTTC. Protein product: CSVSMGSDGYTF.

V usage is TRBV15 and J usage is TRBJ2-1; D may be TRBD2 (6 bases). The CDR3 is 14 residues long. Germline CDR1 and CDR2: LNHNV and YYDKDF (reference sequence). V was pared by 11 bases and J by 2 bases, with 16 bases between. CDR3 coding DNA: TGTGCCGCGTCTGGAGGGGAGACCTACAATGAGCAGTTCTTC. It translates to CAASGGETYNEQFF.

This clone was seen only a few times. The J gene is TRBJ1-1, the V gene TRBV30; 10 bases map to TRBD1. From germline, CDR1 is GTSNPN and CDR2 SVGIG (reference sequence). CDR3 length: 14 residues. V dropped 0 bases and J dropped 10; count of bases not matched to a gene: 8. The DNA of the CDR3 is TGTGCCTGGAGTGTGGTCCGGGACAGGGGAACAGCTTTCTTT. Protein product: CAWSVVRDRGTAFF.

The rearrangement joins TRBV5-6 to TRBJ2-2; TRBD2 is a possible D gene (5 bases). CDR1 is SGHDT, CDR2 YYEEEE, per germline. The CDR3 consists of 15 residues. Trimming left V 4 bases short and J 3 bases short, with 13 bases between. CDR3 DNA: TGTGCCAGCAGCCCCGGGGATTCCCACACCGGGGAGCTGTTTTTT. Translating it yields CASSPGDSHTGELFF.

The CDR3 region has the DNA TGTGCCAGCAGCCAAAGCAGGAGGAACAATGAGCAGTTCTTC. It translates to CASSQSRRNNEQFF. J is TRBJ2-1 and V is TRBV14; D possibly corresponds to TRBD2 (5 bases). Looked up from germline, CDR1 is SGHDN and CDR2 is FVKESK. The CDR3 runs to 14 residues. V lost 2 bases, J lost 5 bases, and 10 bases lay in between.

This clone was recorded a few times. This chain uses TRBV29-1 with TRBJ2-2; 11 nucleotides line up with TRBD2. Germline CDR1 is SQVTM and CDR2 is ANQGSEA. This CDR3 has 13 amino acids. J was trimmed by 5 bases and V by 4 bases; bases with no gene match: 0. CDR3 amino acids: CSVGLAGTGELFF. The DNA of the CDR3 is TGCAGCGTTGGACTAGCGGGGACCGGGGAGCTGTTTTTT.

This clone was found once. This chain links TRBV15 with TRBJ1-5; no firm D call. Germline V lookup: CDR1 LNHNV, CDR2 YYDKDF (reference sequence). This CDR3 contains 16 residues. Trimming took 0 bases from V and 2 from J, leaving 11 bases between them. The CDR3 spells CATSRDGLLGNQPQHF. The CDR3, as DNA: TGTGCCACCAGCAGAGATGGGCTGCTGGGCAATCAGCCCCAGCATTTT.

V gene TRBV4-3 combines with J gene TRBJ2-3; the D is unclear. Trimming pared 4 bases from V and 2 bases from J, leaving 13 bases between. CDR3 size: 15 residues. Germline V CDR1 and CDR2: LGHNA, YSLEER. In DNA, the CDR3 is TGCGCCAGCAGCCTCGAAACAGCATCCACAGATACGCAGTATTTT. Amino acids: CASSLETASTDTQYF.

This chain links TRBV27 with TRBJ1-1, with D uncertain. The CDR3 loop spans 14 amino acids. Germline CDR1 and CDR2: MNHEY and SMNVEV (reference sequence). Trimming took 2 bases from V and 1 from J, leaving 8 bases between them. In DNA form, the CDR3 reads TGTGCCAGCAGTTTAGGCACTCGGAACACTGAAGCTTTCTTT. Protein product: CASSLGTRNTEAFF.

This clone has only one observation. This chain's CDR3 is CASSLGQAGYEQYF. The CDR3 nucleotides are TGCGCCAGCAGCTTGGGGCAGGCCGGATACGAGCAGTACTTC. This chain joins TRBV5-1 and TRBJ2-7, with D uncertain. The germline V gene has CDR1 SGHRS and CDR2 YFSETQ. This CDR3 is 14 amino acids long. The germline V and J ends were trimmed by 0 bases and 4 bases, with 11 bases remaining between them.

This CDR3 reads CAWSVQGFDGYTF. The CDR3, as DNA: TGTGCCTGGAGTGTACAGGGATTTGATGGCTACACCTTC. This sequence joins TRBV30 and TRBJ1-2; D is possibly TRBD1 (6 bases). Per germline, CDR1 GTSNPN and CDR2 SVGIG (reference sequence). This CDR3 contains 13 residues. With 0 bases removed from V and 6 bases from J, the gap between germline ends came to 11 bases.

The rearrangement joins TRBV10-3 to TRBJ2-3; tentative D call: TRBD2 (6 bases). Trimming shortened V by 3 bases and J by 6 bases, and 10 bases separated the two germline ends. Germline V CDR1 and CDR2: ENHRY, SYGVKD. The CDR3 covers 13 residues. Here the CDR3 DNA reads TGTGCCATCAGTGAACTCGCGGGGGATACGCAGTATTTT. Translating gives CAISELAGDTQYF.

This clone was found once. The V call is TRBV29-1, the J call TRBJ1-6; TRBD1 agrees at 11 bases. After removal of 6 bases from V and 6 bases from J, the junction contained 4 bases not matched to a gene. This CDR3 has 14 amino acids. The germline V gene has CDR1 SQVTM and CDR2 ANQGSEA. In nucleotides, the CDR3 is TGCAGCGTCGGGACAGGGGGTCTTAATTCACCCCTCCACTTT. This codes for CSVGTGGLNSPLHF.

This rearrangement joins TRBV6-5 to TRBJ2-7, with D tentatively TRBD2 (6 bases). The germline V and J ends were trimmed by 4 bases and 6 bases, with 19 bases remaining between them. CDR3 length equals 15 residues. CDR1 MNHEY and CDR2 SVGAGI come from the germline V gene. CDR3 bases: TGTGCCAGCAGTTCCGGACGCACGGGGAGGAGCGAGCAGTACTTC. As protein: CASSSGRTGRSEQYF.

The chain couples TRBV11-2 to TRBJ2-4, with D perhaps matching TRBD1 (7 bases). Germline V lookup: CDR1 SGHAT, CDR2 FQNNGV. The V end lost 4 bases, the J end lost 3 bases, and 10 bases lay between the germline ends. The CDR3 totals 14 residues. The CDR3 nucleotides read TGTGCCAGCAGCTGGGGGGACAGCAAAAACATTCAGTACTTC. It yields the protein CASSWGDSKNIQYF.

The chain combines TRBV27 with TRBJ1-1; 7 bases are shared with TRBD1. Unmatched junction bases numbered 5, after V lost 6 bases and J lost 4 bases. CDR1 MNHEY and CDR2 SMNVEV come from the germline V gene (reference sequence). This CDR3 comprises 13 residues. CDR3 nucleotides: TGTGCCAGCAGCCCAGGGGGTACCACTGAAGCTTTCTTT. Translation: CASSPGGTTEAFF.

This clone appeared a few times. This chain links TRBV5-6 with TRBJ2-3; D is perhaps TRBD1 (5 bases). V was pared by 3 bases and J by 4 bases, with 18 bases between. This CDR3 is 16 amino acids long. CDR1 and CDR2 from the germline V gene are SGHDT and YYEEEE. The CDR3 region has the DNA TGTGCCAGCAGCTCCAAGTTGGCCCTAGGGGCAGATACGCAGTATTTT. This sequence encodes CASSSKLALGADTQYF.

The V gene is TRBV30, the J gene TRBJ2-1, with D uncertain. The CDR3 spans 14 residues. Germline assignment: CDR1 GTSNPN and CDR2 SVGIG (reference sequence). The germline V and J ends were trimmed by 4 bases and 0 bases, with 10 bases remaining between them. DNA for the CDR3: TGTGCCTGGACAGCGACTTCCTCCTACAATGAGCAGTTCTTC. Amino acid sequence: CAWTATSSYNEQFF.